A single sample gave rise to the 25 T cell receptor beta chains below, sequenced in a study of blood T cells in healthy people across ages. The use of a sample-barcoded 5' primer and a J-beta primer mix characterized a second PCR of about 7 to 12 cycles. TCRdb redid the calling of the 5' RACE reads with MiXCR, one entry per CDR3 protein. The sample holds about 650,000 distinct CDR3 sequences, roughly half seen once. The sample consisted of blood. These receptors originate from an elderly woman in good health.

The CDR3 nucleotides read TGCAGCGCCTGGACCGCTCCCGAGTATGGCTACACCTTC. Encoded protein: CSAWTAPEYGYTF. The V call is TRBV29-1, the J call TRBJ1-2; D gene ambiguous. Germline lookup yields CDR1 SQVTM and CDR2 ANQGSEA. This CDR3 has 13 amino acids. Trimming shortened V by 7 bases and J by 5 bases, and 17 bases separated the two germline ends. The variable domain in full, completed from reference TRBV29-1 and TRBJ1-2, reads SAVISQKPSRDICQRGTSLTIQCQVDSQVTMMFWYRQQPGQSLTLIATANQGSEATYESGFVIDKFPISRPNLTFSTLTVSNMSPEDSSIYLCSAWTAPEYGYTFGSGTRLTVV.

Turning to this clonotype: A much larger clone differs by one base, so this may be a read error. DNA for the CDR3: TGCGCCAGCAGCAAGACTAGCGGGTCGGGCTCCTACAATGAGCAGTTCTTC. As protein: CASSKTSGSGSYNEQFF. The gene calls are TRBV5-1 and TRBJ2-1, with 10 bases lining up with TRBD2. With V trimmed by 4 bases and J by 0 bases, 7 bases remained unmatched. The CDR3 has 17 amino acids. Germline CDR1 and CDR2: SGHRS and YFSETQ.

The sample holds many counts of this clonotype. V and J are TRBV7-3 and TRBJ2-1; the match to TRBD2 covers 7 bases. Trimming at V came to 3 bases and at J to 4 bases, leaving 9 bases not matched to a gene. CDR3 length equals 16 residues. Per the germline V gene, CDR1 is SGHTA and CDR2 is FQGTGA. CDR3 in DNA: TGTGCCAGCAGCTTTCGTTCTAGCGGCTTATACAATGAGCAGTTCTTC. Translating gives CASSFRSSGLYNEQFF.

The chain employs TRBV15 and TRBJ2-1, with 8 nucleotides matching TRBD2. After removal of 0 bases from V and 0 bases from J, the junction contained 7 bases not matched to a gene. Looked up from germline, CDR1 is LNHNV and CDR2 is YYDKDF (reference sequence). This CDR3 region has 18 residues. CDR3 sequence (DNA): TGTGCCACCAGCAGAGATTCGAAGGCGGGGGGCTCCTACAATGAGCAGTTCTTC. Its protein is CATSRDSKAGGSYNEQFF.

As for this clonotype: Lacking the conserved final phenylalanine or tryptophan, this CDR3 likely reflects a read error. The CDR3 region has the DNA TGTGCCAGCAGCTTGGGGGACAGACACACCGGGGAGCTGTTTTTA. Protein: CASSLGDRHTGELFL. The chain employs TRBV5-6 and TRBJ2-2, with 7 bases that match TRBD1. V trimming: 0 bases; J trimming: 3 bases; junction bases outside the gene matches: 2. CDR1 and CDR2 from the germline V gene are SGHDT and YYEEEE. The CDR3 runs 15 residues.

This clonotype has more than one count but fewer than ten. The chain employs TRBV6-2 or TRBV6-3 and TRBJ2-7; unclear D gene. Trimming stripped 4 bases from V and 0 bases from J, with 10 bases between. Germline V CDR1 and CDR2: MNHEY, SVGEGT. The CDR3 has 14 residues. Here the CDR3 reads CASSSAMSSYEQYF. CDR3 DNA sequence: TGTGCCAGCAGTTCAGCCATGAGCTCCTACGAGCAGTACTTC.

With respect to this clonotype: This could be a read error, since a much larger clone is one nucleotide away. This chain links TRBV12-3 or TRBV12-4 with TRBJ2-1; D call uncertain. The CDR3 spans 11 residues. V lost 11 bases, J lost 12 bases, and 17 bases lay in between. The CDR3 coding sequence is TGTGCCGGCGGATCCCCCCGAGCGCAGTTCTTC. It codes for CAGGSPRAQFF.

Worth noting for this clonotype: A much larger clone sits a single nucleotide away, making a read error possible. This chain links TRBV27 with TRBJ2-7; D perhaps matches TRBD1 (5 bases). Germline lookup yields CDR1 MNHEY and CDR2 SMNVEV (reference sequence). V gave up 5 bases and J gave up 3 bases, with 11 bases separating them. This CDR3 contains 13 residues. This CDR3 reads CASSVKDNYEQYF. CDR3 bases: TGTGCCAGCAGTGTAAAGGACAACTACGAGCAGTACTTC.

For the CDR3, the DNA is TGTGCCAGCGGAAAGGGACAGGGACGCGGGGAGCTGTTTTTT. Amino acid sequence: CASGKGQGRGELFF. The chain recombines TRBV12-3 or TRBV12-4 with TRBJ2-2, with 9 bases identical to TRBD1. Trimming removed 8 bases from V and 7 bases from J; junction bases left unmatched: 8. The CDR3 contains 14 residues.

The chain has TRBV15 and TRBJ2-1; maybe TRBD1 (6 bases). The length of the CDR3 is 17 residues. The germline V gene encodes CDR1 LNHNV and CDR2 YYDKDF (reference sequence). Trimming removed 1 base at V and 6 bases at J, with 19 bases between. The CDR3 coding sequence is TGTGCCACCAGCAGAGCCTACCTGGGGGCCCAAGTCAATGAGCAGTTCTTC. This codes for CATSRAYLGAQVNEQFF.

J is TRBJ2-6 and V is TRBV5-1; 8 bases line up with TRBD1. V shed 4 bases and J 0 bases; nucleotides not matched to a gene: 6. CDR1 is SGHRS and CDR2 is YFSETQ in the germline V gene. The CDR3 sequence is 17 residues long. Here the CDR3 DNA reads TGCGCCAGCAGCCAGGGACAGGCCTTCTCTGGGGCCAACGTCCTGACTTTC. Residues: CASSQGQAFSGANVLTF.

This clonotype was seen at least ten times. The chain combines TRBV29-1 with TRBJ2-7; possibly TRBD1 or TRBD2 for D (8 bases each). Germline values: CDR1 SQVTM, CDR2 ANQGSEA. The CDR3 is 14 amino acids. V gave up 5 bases and J gave up 3 bases, with 17 bases separating them. The CDR3 sequence is CSVSGQGLGYEQYF. The CDR3 nucleotides are TGCAGCGTTTCCGGACAGGGACTAGGCTACGAGCAGTACTTC.

There are many counts of this clonotype. The V and J genes are TRBV4-2 and TRBJ2-4; D tentatively fits TRBD1 or TRBD2 (5 bases each). Germline CDR1 LGHNA, CDR2 YNFKEQ. The CDR3 is 15 amino acids. V lost 5 bases to trimming and J lost 4 bases, with 15 bases between them. The CDR3 loop reads CASSTLRDGKNIQYF. CDR3 nucleotides: TGTGCCAGCAGCACCCTCCGGGACGGTAAAAACATTCAGTACTTC.

This clonotype came up many times. The chain uses TRBV6-5 and TRBJ2-5, with D perhaps assigned TRBD1 or TRBD2 (6 bases each). Germline V gene sequence: CDR1 MNHEY, CDR2 SVGAGI. V was shortened by 2 bases and J by 12 bases, with 13 bases between the two germline ends. The CDR3 loop spans 12 amino acids. The CDR3 DNA is TGTGCCAGCAGTTACAGGGGGGATGAGGAGTACTTC. As protein: CASSYRGDEEYF.

This clonotype appeared a few times. The germline gene is not matched at one end of the junction; a read error may be the cause. This sequence joins TRBV4-2 and TRBJ1-2; TRBD1 matches at 7 bases. Germline V CDR1 and CDR2: LGHNA, YNFKEQ. The CDR3 consists of 14 residues. As DNA, the CDR3 is TGTGCCAGCAGTCAAGGGGGCGCGGACTATGGCTACACCTTC. As protein: CASSQGGADYGYTF.

This clonotype was seen just once. The chain has TRBV11-2 and TRBJ1-2; 8 bases fit TRBD1. This CDR3 is built from 15 residues. The junction had 5 bases not matched to a gene; V was cut back by 4 bases and J by 1 base. Germline CDR1 reads SGHAT; CDR2 reads FQNNGV. CDR3 nucleotides: TGTGCCAGCAGCTCCGACAGGGGCCTTAACTATGGCTACACCTTC. Translated: CASSSDRGLNYGYTF.

This clonotype was found many times. This chain connects TRBV29-1 to TRBJ2-7; 9 bases fit TRBD1. V lost 0 bases to trimming and J lost 0 bases; unmatched junction nucleotides: 9. Germline V CDR1 and CDR2: SQVTM, ANQGSEA. The CDR3 totals 17 residues. The CDR3 protein is CSVEDSGTGISSYEQYF. For the CDR3, the DNA is TGCAGCGTTGAAGATTCGGGGACAGGGATAAGCTCCTACGAGCAGTACTTC.

This clonotype was detected ten times or more. The V and J genes are TRBV20-1 and TRBJ2-3, with D perhaps matching TRBD2 (5 bases). This CDR3 is built from 15 residues. Trimming removed 1 base at V and 0 bases at J, with 11 bases between. Germline V lookup: CDR1 DFQATT, CDR2 SNEGSKA (reference sequence). In nucleotides, the CDR3 is TGCAGTGCTAGAGGGCTACGGACTAGCACAGATACGCAGTATTTT. This sequence encodes CSARGLRTSTDTQYF.

This clonotype appeared a single time. This chain joins TRBV6-6 and TRBJ1-5, with a tentative D call TRBD1 (6 bases). Trimming shortened V by 6 bases and J by 3 bases, and 18 bases separated the two germline ends. Germline CDR1 reads MNHNY; CDR2 reads SVGAGI (reference sequence). This CDR3 is 16 amino acids long. CDR3 bases: TGTGCCAGCAGCGAGTTTGCAGGACAGTTCAATCAGCCCCAGCATTTT. It is translated as CASSEFAGQFNQPQHF.

The chain couples TRBV14 to TRBJ2-1; TRBD2 might be the D (5 bases). Germline assignment: CDR1 SGHDN and CDR2 FVKESK. V was cut by 0 bases and J by 13 bases, with 13 bases left in between. The CDR3 spans 13 residues. The CDR3: CASSQERGMVQFF. The DNA of the CDR3 is TGTGCCAGCAGCCAAGAACGGGGAATGGTACAGTTCTTC.

This clonotype came up many times. This may be a read error: a much more frequent sequence differs by one nucleotide. This sequence joins TRBV6-6 and TRBJ2-6; perhaps TRBD2 as D (5 bases). V gave up 3 bases and J gave up 3 bases, with 9 bases separating them. Germline V lookup: CDR1 MNHNY, CDR2 SVGAGI (reference sequence). The CDR3 runs 15 residues. The CDR3 nucleotides are TGTGCCAGCAGTTATGTGGGAGATGGGGCCAACGTCCTGACTTTC. This codes for CASSYVGDGANVLTF.

This clonotype was detected a few times. A read error may account for a junction end that differs from germline. This chain links TRBV10-3 with TRBJ2-4; D ambiguous. The V gene's germline CDR1 is ENHRY and CDR2 SYGVKD. The CDR3 is made up of 15 amino acids. CDR3 nucleotide sequence: TGTGCCATCAGTGATGGAGAATTAGCCAAAAACACTCAGTACTTC. Translating it yields CAISDGELAKNTQYF.

This clonotype was counted many times. The chain has TRBV11-1 and TRBJ2-1; a weak D match, TRBD1 (5 bases). The CDR3 has 15 amino acids. The V gene lost 6 bases and the J gene lost 6 bases, with 18 bases spanning the gap. The V gene's germline CDR1 is SGHAT and CDR2 FQDESV (reference sequence). CDR3 in DNA: TGTGCCAGCAGTTTCGACAGATTAGGTAGCAATGAGCAGTTCTTC. Residues: CASSFDRLGSNEQFF.

The V call is TRBV20-1, the J call TRBJ2-2, with TRBD1 as a possible D gene (6 bases). Deletions cut 3 bases from V and 1 base from J, with 12 bases between. This CDR3 has 15 amino acids. Germline CDR1 reads DFQATT; CDR2 reads SNEGSKA (reference sequence). The CDR3 bases are TGCAGTGCTAGTAAGGGACACAAGAACACCGGGGAGCTGTTTTTT. It is translated as CSASKGHKNTGELFF.

About this clonotype itself: Since a much larger clone is just one base distant, this may be a read error. The V gene is TRBV29-1, the J gene TRBJ2-1; maybe TRBD2 (5 bases). The last part of the DNA fits TRBJ2-7 better; the J call may be wrong. The length of the CDR3 is 13 residues. From germline, CDR1 is SQVTM and CDR2 ANQGSEA. In DNA, the CDR3 is TGCAGCGCCGAGCGGTACTCCTACAATGAGCAGTACTTC. It translates to CSAERYSYNEQYF.